The 23 T cell receptor beta chains reported below all come from one sample, sequenced in a study of tumor-infiltrating lymphocytes in oesophageal squamous cell carcinoma. TCRdb re-called the PCR reads with MiXCR, one entry per CDR3 protein. The sample yields nearly 20,000 distinct CDR3 sequences, 40% seen once. The sequencing sample was made of blood. These receptors were taken from a male donor with esophageal squamous cell carcinoma.

The CDR3 loop reads CASSLVGTGGTGELFF. The CDR3 DNA reads as TGTGCCAGCAGCTTGGTCGGGACAGGGGGCACCGGGGAGCTGTTTTTT. This rearrangement joins TRBV5-5 to TRBJ2-2; 11 bases line up with TRBD1. Germline CDR1 reads SGHKS; CDR2 reads YYEKEE (reference sequence). V gave up 0 bases and J gave up 4 bases; unmatched junction bases: 2. This CDR3 spans 16 amino acids.

V gene TRBV7-2 combines with J gene TRBJ1-4; TRBD1 might be the D (6 bases). The V end lost 3 bases, the J end lost 4 bases, and 12 bases lay between the germline ends. CDR3 length: 15 residues. Germline lookup yields CDR1 SGHTA and CDR2 FQGNSA. DNA for the CDR3: TGTGCCAGCAGCTTGACGGGGGGCTATAATGAAAAACTGTTTTTT. This gives the protein CASSLTGGYNEKLFF. The entire variable domain, with the rest obtained from reference TRBV7-2 and TRBJ1-4, is as follows: GAGVSQSPSNKVTEKGKDVELRCDPISGHTALYWYRQSLGQGLEFLIYFQGNSAPDKSGLPSDRFSAERTGGSVSTLTIQRTQQEDSAVYLCASSLTGGYNEKLFFGSGTQLSVL.

This clonotype was picked up a small number of times. CDR3 DNA: TGTGCCAGCAGCCCGAGGACGGTGGGAGCCTACGAGCAGTACTTC. Amino acid sequence: CASSPRTVGAYEQYF. The rearrangement joins TRBV7-8 to TRBJ2-5; TRBD2 might be the D (5 bases). The end of the DNA is better explained by TRBJ2-7, so the J call may be wrong. Germline V CDR1 and CDR2: SGHVS, FQNEAQ. The CDR3 covers 15 residues.

By proportion, this clonotype is medium-sized. The chain joins TRBV7-3 to TRBJ2-7, with 10 bases fitting TRBD2. This CDR3 is built from 15 residues. Trimming at V came to 3 bases and at J to 2 bases, leaving 4 bases not matched to a gene. The V gene's germline CDR1 is SGHTA and CDR2 FQGTGA. CDR3 protein: CASSFGLAGAYEQYF. The DNA for the CDR3 is TGTGCCAGCAGCTTCGGGCTAGCGGGAGCCTACGAGCAGTACTTC.

The chain combines TRBV7-6 with TRBJ2-5; no reliable D call. With the DNA end fitting TRBJ2-7 better, the J assignment may be wrong. The CDR3 runs to 13 residues. The germline V gene encodes CDR1 SGHVS and CDR2 FNYEAQ. CDR3 in DNA: TGTGCCAGCAGCTTAAGGACGGACTACGAGCAGTACTTC. Encoded protein: CASSLRTDYEQYF.

The V gene is TRBV5-1, the J gene TRBJ2-1; a possible D gene is TRBD1 (6 bases). The end of the DNA is better explained by TRBJ2-5, so the J call may be wrong. The CDR3 is 16 residues long. CDR1 and CDR2 (germline): SGHRS, YFSETQ. For the CDR3, the DNA is TGCGCCAGCAGCTTGGCCCCGGGACAACGCCTAGAGACCCAGTACTTC. It encodes CASSLAPGQRLETQYF.

This clonotype was counted at least ten times. The genes are TRBV27 and TRBJ1-5; D unresolved. Germline V gene lookup returns CDR1 MNHEY and CDR2 SMNVEV (reference sequence). The CDR3 consists of 13 residues. V was pared by 6 bases and J by 4 bases, with 10 bases between. The CDR3 nucleotides read TGTGCCAGCAGCCTCCGGGAAAATCAGCCCCAGCATTTT. This translates into CASSLRENQPQHF.

The chain links TRBV7-8 to TRBJ2-3; 13 bases align to TRBD2. V shed 1 base and J 1 base; nucleotides not matched to a gene: 2. The CDR3 is 17 residues long. In germline, CDR1 is SGHVS, CDR2 FQNEAQ. CDR3 protein: CASSLGTSGGRTDTQYF. Here the CDR3 DNA reads TGTGCCAGCAGCTTAGGGACTAGCGGGGGTCGCACAGATACGCAGTATTTT. The complete variable domain, with remaining parts taken from reference TRBV7-8 and TRBJ2-3, reads GAGVSQSPRYKVAKRGQDVALRCDPISGHVSLFWYQQALGQGPEFLTYFQNEAQLDKSGLPSDRFFAERPEGSVSTLKIQRTQQEDSAVYLCASSLGTSGGRTDTQYFGPGTRLTVL.

This clonotype was recorded at least ten times. The chain has TRBV5-5 and TRBJ2-1; D may match TRBD1 or TRBD2 (6 bases each). This CDR3 has 13 residues. V lost 5 bases and J lost 6, with 12 bases in between. Germline CDR1 SGHKS, CDR2 YYEKEE (reference sequence). For the CDR3, the DNA is TGTGCCAGCAGAACGAGGGGGGCCAATGAGCAGTTCTTC. Translated: CASRTRGANEQFF.

The table lists this clonotype with a count of one. The gene calls are TRBV7-8 and TRBJ2-1; D gene ambiguous. The J call may be wrong; the DNA end is better matched by TRBJ2-3. CDR3 length equals 16 residues. Germline V gives CDR1 SGHVS, CDR2 FQNEAQ. The CDR3 spells CASSPSLRLWGDTQYF. Here the CDR3 DNA reads TGTGCCAGCAGCCCCTCTTTACGGCTCTGGGGAGATACGCAGTATTTT.

Worth noting for this clonotype: This may be a read error, as it is one base from a much larger clone. The CDR3 coding sequence is TGTGCCAGCAGCTTAGGGGGGACTTCCAATGAGCAGTACTTC. Its translation is CASSLGGTSNEQYF. The chain employs TRBV7-4 and TRBJ2-5, with TRBD2 as a possible D gene (6 bases). The CDR3 extends over 14 amino acids. Germline CDR1 is SGHVT and CDR2 is SQSDAQ. The germline V and J ends were trimmed by 1 base and 11 bases, with 17 bases remaining between them.

In regard to this clonotype: Germline is not matched at one junction end, which may reflect a read error. The chain employs TRBV24-1 and TRBJ2-7; D perhaps matches TRBD2 (5 bases). The CDR3 is 15 residues long. The germline CDR1 and CDR2 sequences are KGHDR and SFDVKD. In nucleotides, the CDR3 is TGTGCCACCAGTGAAACCGGACTGACCTCCAACGAGCAGTACTTC. Protein product: CATSETGLTSNEQYF.

This chain links TRBV7-3 with TRBJ2-4, with TRBD1 identical over 8 bases. The tail of the sequence fits TRBJ2-1 better, so the J call may be wrong. The germline gives CDR1 SGHTA, CDR2 FQGTGA. The length of the CDR3 is 16 residues. The CDR3 loop reads CASSLLFGTGPNEQFF. CDR3 nucleotides: TGTGCCAGCAGCTTGCTTTTCGGGACAGGTCCCAATGAGCAGTTCTTC.

Of note for this clonotype: Because the CDR3's place on the DNA is in doubt, the DNA is left out and the CDR3 is given as listed by TCRdb. CDR3 amino acids: CATRKPGPQLLRAVLRF. V usage is TRBV24-1 and J usage is TRBJ2-6; the table's D call of TRBD2 was not tested on the DNA. Germline-derived CDR1 and CDR2 are KGHDR and SFDVKD. The CDR3 is 17 amino acids in total, end residues counted.

The sample holds a few counts of this clonotype. V is TRBV5-5 and J is TRBJ2-7, with 11 positions matching TRBD2. The tail of the sequence fits TRBJ2-1 better, so the J call may be wrong. Germline V CDR1 and CDR2: SGHKS, YYEKEE (reference sequence). The CDR3 length is 14 residues. The chain's CDR3 is CASSLTSGSGEQFF. The CDR3 bases are TGTGCCAGCAGCTTGACTAGCGGGAGCGGTGAGCAGTTCTTC.

The V gene is TRBV25-1, the J gene TRBJ2-3, with D tentatively TRBD1 (6 bases). The CDR3 length is 17 residues. The V end was cut by 7 bases, the J end by 2 bases, with 22 bases between. From germline, CDR1 is MGHDK and CDR2 SYGVNS. CDR3 in amino acids: CASTNAGMGAVTDTQYF. The CDR3 DNA follows: TGTGCCAGCACCAACGCAGGGATGGGGGCCGTCACAGATACGCAGTATTTT.

This rearrangement joins TRBV18 to TRBJ2-1, with a weak D call TRBD2 (6 bases). There are 16 residues in the CDR3. In germline, CDR1 is KGHSH, CDR2 LQKENI. V shed 5 bases and J shed 1 base, with 15 bases lying between them. The CDR3 DNA reads TGTGCCAGCTCAAGAGTTTTAGCGGCTTCCTACAATGAGCAGTTCTTC. Its translation: CASSRVLAASYNEQFF.

This clonotype was counted ten times or more. A much larger clone is a single base away; this may be a read error. The chain combines TRBV5-6 with TRBJ2-7, with TRBD2 matching 9 bases. CDR1 and CDR2 from the germline V gene are SGHDT and YYEEEE. The CDR3 has 16 amino acids. Losses at the gene ends were 0 bases for V and 7 bases for J; bases not matched to a gene: 11. The CDR3 spells CASSLGAGTSSNEQYF. The CDR3 bases are TGTGCCAGCAGCTTGGGCGCCGGGACTAGCTCCAATGAGCAGTACTTC.

V gene TRBV7-4 combines with J gene TRBJ2-4; D is perhaps TRBD1 (6 bases). Trimming took off 4 bases at V and 6 bases at J, with 16 bases between the two ends. Germline V CDR1 and CDR2: SGHVT, SQSDAQ. The CDR3 has 15 amino acids. CDR3 bases: TGTGCCAGCAGCTCAGGAATGGGGGCTGGAAACATTCAGTACTTC. Amino acid sequence: CASSSGMGAGNIQYF. Drawing the rest from reference TRBV7-4 and TRBJ2-4, the complete variable domain is GAGVSQSPRYKVAKRGRDVALRCDSISGHVTLYWYRQTLGQGSEVLTYSQSDAQRDKSGRPSGRFSAERPERSVSTLKIQRTEQGDSAVYLCASSSGMGAGNIQYFGAGTRLSVL.

The V gene is TRBV6-1, the J gene TRBJ2-7; perhaps TRBD1 as D (6 bases). Trimming removed 5 bases from V and 4 bases from J, with 9 bases in between. The CDR3 has 12 amino acids. Germline values: CDR1 MNHNS, CDR2 SASEGT. CDR3 nucleotide sequence: TGTGCCAGCAGTCAACAGGGTTACGAGCAGTACTTC. Encoded protein: CASSQQGYEQYF.

In this sample, this clonotype turned up many times. The chain carries TRBV10-3 and TRBJ2-1, with 8 bases fitting TRBD2. The CDR3 covers 15 residues. Germline CDR1 and CDR2: ENHRY and SYGVKD. With V trimmed by 10 bases and J by 6 bases, 14 bases remained unmatched. As DNA, the CDR3 is TGTGCCACCTCTTCGGGGAGCGGGAGTTCCAATGAGCAGTTCTTC. It is translated as CATSSGSGSSNEQFF.

The J gene is TRBJ2-7, the V gene TRBV5-1; 8 positions match TRBD1. Judging by the DNA end, TRBJ2-1 fits better; the J call may be wrong. CDR3 length equals 13 residues. Germline V CDR1 and CDR2: SGHRS, YFSETQ. The CDR3 loop reads CASSWTGSNEQFF. CDR3 coding DNA: TGCGCCAGCAGCTGGACAGGGTCGAATGAGCAGTTCTTC.

This clonotype was observed many times. This may be a read error: a much more frequent sequence differs by one nucleotide. V and J are TRBV7-9 and TRBJ2-1; unclear D gene. The tail of the sequence fits TRBJ2-7 better, so the J call may be wrong. Looked up from germline, CDR1 is SEHNR and CDR2 is FQNEAQ (reference sequence). CDR3 size: 16 residues. The DNA of the CDR3 is TGTGCCAGCAGCCCCTCAATCCTGAGCTCCTACAATGAGCAGTACTTC. Translating it yields CASSPSILSSYNEQYF.